This T cell receptor beta chain comes out of a study of a mutant IDH1 vaccine in newly diagnosed glioma. About the research overall: Treated patients had a mean age of 40.4 years and a sex split that was roughly 60% male and 37.5% female. V12 came at week 35, V13 at week 47. General study findings and limits: Pseudoprogression seemed unrelated to changes in top peripheral T cell clonotypes.

This clone was detected only a few times. Its antigen is as yet unknown. Other DNA sequences of this sample code for an identical CDR3. Sequencing was performed with immunoSEQ multiplex PCR; in TCRdb, only in-frame clones are kept and a portion is missing. The sample yields 20,000 to 30,000 clones, approximately 87% seen once. The time point here: week 35, safety follow-up. The content of each vaccine dose was 300 ug of mutant IDH1 20-mer peptide, and topical imiquimod accompanied it. Donors' newly diagnosed IDH1-mutant WHO grade 3 or 4 astrocytomas lacked nuclear ATRX. Germline V gene lookup returns CDR1 SGHRS and CDR2 YFSETQ. This CDR3 is 13 amino acids long. Deletions cut 4 bases from V and 2 bases from J, with 9 bases between.

The V gene is TRBV5-1, the J gene TRBJ1-1, with D maybe TRBD1 (5 bases). The material was PBMCs, obtained from a glioma patient whose treatment included an IDH1 peptide vaccine. The sequence came from a man aged 30 to 39 with glioma. The CDR3 DNA reads as TGCGCCAGCAGCCCTGGGGGAAACACTGAAGCTTTCTTT. Residues: CASSPGGNTEAFF.